This T cell receptor (beta chain) was identified during a study of shared clonotypes between healthy human individuals. This clone was picked up one time. The CDR3 is 14 residues long. Germline CDR1 LNHNV, CDR2 YYDKDF (reference sequence). TCRdb's copy holds only in-frame clones and misses some; the assay was immunoSEQ multiplex PCR. The sample includes millions of clones, 95% of them seen just once. This chain connects TRBV15 to TRBJ1-3; D not certain. The J call is in doubt because the DNA end fits TRBJ2-2 better. This clonotype was obtained from a man aged 18 to 29 in good health. Material for sequencing was naive CD4+ T cells sorted from blood. Subset given: CD45RA+ positively selected. The CDR3 nucleotides read TGTGCCACCAGCAGAGGGGGAAACACCGGGGAGCTGTTTTTT. Protein: CATSRGGNTGELFF.